The present entry profiles one TCR beta chain with its context. This specimen comes from a study of blood T cell repertoires in COVID-19. Study in general: T cells, B-cell-depleted T cells, or PBMCs supplied cDNA or gDNA.

The CDR3 has 15 residues. V was shortened by 5 bases and J by 0 bases, with 13 bases between the two germline ends. Germline lookup yields CDR1 SEHNR and CDR2 FQNEAQ (reference sequence). Source study methods: Nucleated cell number was recorded as an estimate derived from reference gene primer amplification. This table comes from immunoSEQ multiplex PCR, and its TCRdb copy is limited to in-frame clones, with some not included. That table furnishes V, J and clone size, whereas the DNA furnished D and trimming. The sample has 87,000 or so clones; roughly 90% are singletons. The gene calls are TRBV7-9 and TRBJ1-2, with a possible D match to TRBD1 (6 bases). Sequencing was carried out using peripheral blood. This TCR was sampled from a woman in her forties or fifties with active or convalescent COVID-19. CDR3 amino acids: CASSATGVANYGYTF. DNA for the CDR3: TGTGCCAGCAGCGCGACAGGCGTTGCTAACTATGGCTACACCTTC.